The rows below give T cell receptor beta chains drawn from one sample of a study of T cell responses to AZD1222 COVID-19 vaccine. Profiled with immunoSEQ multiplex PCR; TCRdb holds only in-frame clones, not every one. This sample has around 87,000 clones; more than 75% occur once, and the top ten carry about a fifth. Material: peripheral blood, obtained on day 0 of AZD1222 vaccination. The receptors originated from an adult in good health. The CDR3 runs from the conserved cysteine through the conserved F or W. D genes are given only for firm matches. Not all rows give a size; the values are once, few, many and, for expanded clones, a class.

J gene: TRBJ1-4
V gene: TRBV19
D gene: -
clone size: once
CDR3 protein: CASSMVDRPNEKLFF
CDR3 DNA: TGTGCCAGTAGTATGGTGGACAGACCTAATGAAAAACTGTTTTTT

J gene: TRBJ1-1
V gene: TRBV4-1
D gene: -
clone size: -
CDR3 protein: CASSQDSGNTEAFF
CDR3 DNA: TGCGCCAGCAGCCAAGATTCAGGAAACACTGAAGCTTTCTTT

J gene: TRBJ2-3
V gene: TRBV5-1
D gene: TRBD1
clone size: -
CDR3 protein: CASSLGGSDTQYF
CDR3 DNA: TGCGCCAGCAGCTTAGGGGGCTCAGATACGCAGTATTTT

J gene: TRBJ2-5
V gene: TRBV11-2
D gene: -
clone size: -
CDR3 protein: CASSQQSGGAETQYF
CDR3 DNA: TGTGCCAGCAGCCAACAATCGGGGGGCGCGGAGACCCAGTACTTC

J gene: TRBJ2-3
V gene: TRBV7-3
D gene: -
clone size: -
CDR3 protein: CASSLNGVTDTQYF
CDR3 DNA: TGTGCCAGCAGCTTAAATGGCGTCACAGATACGCAGTATTTT

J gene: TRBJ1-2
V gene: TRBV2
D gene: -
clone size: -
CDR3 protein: CASRVGSGGLTF
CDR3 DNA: TGTGCCAGCAGGGTGGGGTCCGGAGGTCTCACCTTC

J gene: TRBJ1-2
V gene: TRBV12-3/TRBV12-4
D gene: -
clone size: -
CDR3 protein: CASSFLQTYGYTF
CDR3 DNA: TGTGCCAGCAGTTTTTTACAGACCTATGGCTACACCTTC

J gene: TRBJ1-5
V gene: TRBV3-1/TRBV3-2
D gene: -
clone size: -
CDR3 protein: CASSQTSSGPQHF
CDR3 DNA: TGTGCCAGCAGCCAAACTTCTAGCGGACCCCAGCATTTT

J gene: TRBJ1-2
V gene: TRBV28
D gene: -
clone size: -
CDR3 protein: CASSLFSEGTVKYGYTF
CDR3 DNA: TGTGCCAGCAGTTTATTTTCGGAGGGAACAGTAAAATATGGCTACACCTTC

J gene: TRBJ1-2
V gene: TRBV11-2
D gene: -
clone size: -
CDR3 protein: CASSLGTLDGYTF
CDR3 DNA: TGTGCCAGCAGCTTAGGGACACTAGATGGCTACACCTTC

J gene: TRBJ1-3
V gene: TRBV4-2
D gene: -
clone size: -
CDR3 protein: CASSQFRGGSGNTIYF
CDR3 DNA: TGTGCCAGCAGCCAATTTAGGGGCGGCTCTGGAAACACCATATATTTT

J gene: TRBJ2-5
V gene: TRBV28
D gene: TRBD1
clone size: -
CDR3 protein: CAINTPGGGQETQYF
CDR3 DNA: TGTGCCATCAACACTCCAGGGGGTGGCCAAGAGACCCAGTACTTC

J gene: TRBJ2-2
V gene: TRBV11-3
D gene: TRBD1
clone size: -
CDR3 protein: CASSLGPGTVNTGELFF
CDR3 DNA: TGTGCCAGCAGCTTAGGGCCTGGGACAGTTAACACCGGGGAGCTGTTTTTT

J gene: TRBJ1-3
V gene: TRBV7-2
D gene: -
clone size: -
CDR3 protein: CASSPSRQAGTIYF
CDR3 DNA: TGTGCCAGCAGCCCCTCTAGACAGGCCGGCACCATATATTTT

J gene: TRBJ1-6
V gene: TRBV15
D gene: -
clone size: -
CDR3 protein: CATSRSEDSPLHF
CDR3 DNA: TGTGCCACCAGCAGAAGTGAGGATTCACCCCTCCACTTT

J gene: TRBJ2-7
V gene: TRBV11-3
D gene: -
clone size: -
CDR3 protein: CASSLNGGQDEQYF
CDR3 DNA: TGTGCCAGCAGCTTAAATGGGGGGCAGGACGAGCAGTACTTC

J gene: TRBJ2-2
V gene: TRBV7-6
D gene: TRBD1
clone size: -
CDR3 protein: CASSPRQGTANTGELFF
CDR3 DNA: TGTGCCAGCAGCCCGCGACAGGGGACGGCGAACACCGGGGAGCTGTTTTTT

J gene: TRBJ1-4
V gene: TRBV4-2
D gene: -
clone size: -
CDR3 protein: CASSHGTSEGEKLFF
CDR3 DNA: TGTGCCAGCAGCCATGGGACTTCCGAGGGGGAAAAACTGTTTTTT

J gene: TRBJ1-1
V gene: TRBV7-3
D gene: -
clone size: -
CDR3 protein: CASSSAREGTEAFF
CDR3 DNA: TGTGCCAGCAGCTCCGCGCGGGAGGGCACTGAAGCTTTCTTT

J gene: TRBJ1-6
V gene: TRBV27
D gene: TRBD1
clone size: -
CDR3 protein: CASSEPGQGSWSPLHF
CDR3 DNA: TGTGCCAGCAGTGAACCGGGACAGGGGAGCTGGTCACCCCTCCACTTT

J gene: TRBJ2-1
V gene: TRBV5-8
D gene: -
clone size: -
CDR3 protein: CASTQAGLPGGEQFF
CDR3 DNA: TGTGCCAGCACCCAAGCAGGGCTTCCGGGTGGTGAGCAGTTCTTC

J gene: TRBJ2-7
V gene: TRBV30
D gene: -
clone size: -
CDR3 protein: CAWSFERTYEQYF
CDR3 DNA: TGTGCCTGGAGTTTTGAACGGACCTACGAGCAGTACTTC

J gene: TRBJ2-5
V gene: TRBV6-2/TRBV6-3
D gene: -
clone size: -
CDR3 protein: CASSLHETQYF
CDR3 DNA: TGTGCCAGCAGTCTACATGAGACCCAGTACTTC

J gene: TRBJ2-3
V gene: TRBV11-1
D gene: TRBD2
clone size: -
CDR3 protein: CASSLVRGGPDTQYF
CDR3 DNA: TGTGCCAGCAGCTTGGTGCGGGGGGGCCCGGATACGCAGTATTTT

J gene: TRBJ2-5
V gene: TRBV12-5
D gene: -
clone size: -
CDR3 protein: CASALRAGAYQETQYF
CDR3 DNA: TGTGCTAGTGCCTTGAGGGCGGGGGCGTACCAAGAGACCCAGTACTTC

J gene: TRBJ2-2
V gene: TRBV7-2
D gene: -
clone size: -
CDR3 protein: CASSVGWSGELFF
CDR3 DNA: TGTGCCAGCAGCGTAGGATGGAGCGGGGAGCTGTTTTTT

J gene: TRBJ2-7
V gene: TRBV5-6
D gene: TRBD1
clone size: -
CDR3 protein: CASRQTGQGVNEQYF
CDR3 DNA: TGTGCCAGCAGACAAACGGGACAGGGGGTTAACGAGCAGTACTTC

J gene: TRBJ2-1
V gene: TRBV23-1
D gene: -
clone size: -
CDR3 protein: CASAGRGALNEQFF
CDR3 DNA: TGCGCCAGCGCTGGACGGGGGGCTCTCAATGAGCAGTTCTTC

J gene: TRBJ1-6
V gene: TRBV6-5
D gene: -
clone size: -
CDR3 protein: CASRGGSSYNSPLHF
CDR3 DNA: TGTGCCAGCAGGGGGGGTAGCTCCTATAATTCACCCCTCCACTTT

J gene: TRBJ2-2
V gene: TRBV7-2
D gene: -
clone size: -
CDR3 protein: CASSSRQANTGELFF
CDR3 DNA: TGTGCCAGCAGCTCCAGACAGGCGAACACCGGGGAGCTGTTTTTT

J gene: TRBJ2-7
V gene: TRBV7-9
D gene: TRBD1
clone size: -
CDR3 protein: CASSPGTGGYEQYF
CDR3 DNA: TGTGCCAGCAGCCCGGGGACAGGGGGCTACGAGCAGTACTTC

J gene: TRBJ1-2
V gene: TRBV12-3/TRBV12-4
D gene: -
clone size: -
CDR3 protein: CASLYRRGSGYTF
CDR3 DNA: TGTGCCAGCCTTTATCGGCGGGGCTCTGGCTACACCTTC

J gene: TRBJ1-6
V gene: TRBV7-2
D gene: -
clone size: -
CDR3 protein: CASSLDGGNSPLHF
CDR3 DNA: TGTGCCAGCAGCTTAGATGGAGGGAATTCACCCCTCCACTTT

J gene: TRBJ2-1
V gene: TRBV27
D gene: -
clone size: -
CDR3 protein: CASSPGGWGSYNEQFF
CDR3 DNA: TGTGCCAGCAGTCCAGGGGGGTGGGGCTCCTACAATGAGCAGTTCTTC

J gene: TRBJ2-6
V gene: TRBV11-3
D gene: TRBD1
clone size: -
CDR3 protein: CASSLGGWTGSLSGANVLTF
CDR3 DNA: TGTGCCAGCAGCTTAGGAGGGTGGACAGGGTCGCTCTCTGGGGCCAACGTCCTGACTTTC

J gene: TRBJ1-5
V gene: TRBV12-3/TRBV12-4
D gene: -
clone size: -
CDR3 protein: CASSLGNQPQHF
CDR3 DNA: TGTGCCAGCAGTTTGGGAAATCAGCCCCAGCATTTT

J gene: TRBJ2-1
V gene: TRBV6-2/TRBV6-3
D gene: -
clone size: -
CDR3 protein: CASTPGGSLSYEQFF
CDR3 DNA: TGTGCCAGCACCCCTGGAGGGTCACTTTCCTATGAGCAGTTCTTC

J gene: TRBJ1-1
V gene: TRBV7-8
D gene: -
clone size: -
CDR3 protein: CASSLVWEEGNTEAFF
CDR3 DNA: TGTGCCAGCAGCTTAGTTTGGGAGGAGGGGAACACTGAAGCTTTCTTT

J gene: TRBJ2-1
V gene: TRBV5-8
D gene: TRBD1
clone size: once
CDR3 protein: CASSLRQGKGNEQFF
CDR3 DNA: TGTGCCAGCAGCTTGAGACAGGGAAAGGGCAATGAGCAGTTCTTC

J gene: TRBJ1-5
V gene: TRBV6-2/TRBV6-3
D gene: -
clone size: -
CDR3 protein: CASSSGPRQPQHF
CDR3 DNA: TGTGCCAGCAGTTCAGGCCCTAGACAGCCCCAGCATTTT

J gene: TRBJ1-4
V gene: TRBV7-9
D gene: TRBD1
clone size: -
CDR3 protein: CASSLADRGREKLFF
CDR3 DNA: TGTGCCAGCAGCTTAGCGGACAGGGGTCGGGAAAAACTGTTTTTT

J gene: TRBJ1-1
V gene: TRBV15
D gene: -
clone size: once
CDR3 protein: CATSDLPENTEAFF
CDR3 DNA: TGTGCCACCAGCGACCTACCGGAGAACACTGAAGCTTTCTTT

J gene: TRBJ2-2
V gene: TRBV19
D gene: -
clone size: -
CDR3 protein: CASSIIGTEAGELFF
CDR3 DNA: TGTGCCAGTAGTATAATTGGGACTGAGGCCGGGGAGCTGTTTTTT

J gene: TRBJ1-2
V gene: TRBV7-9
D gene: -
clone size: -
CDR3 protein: CASSPWGQSSNYGYTF
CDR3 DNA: TGTGCCAGCAGCCCCTGGGGTCAGTCATCTAACTATGGCTACACCTTC

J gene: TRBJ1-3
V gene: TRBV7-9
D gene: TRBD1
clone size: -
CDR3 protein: CASSLARGPGDTIYF
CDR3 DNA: TGTGCCAGCAGCTTGGCCAGGGGGCCCGGAGACACCATATATTTT

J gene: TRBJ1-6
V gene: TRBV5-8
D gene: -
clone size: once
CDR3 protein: CASSSKESGLRAPLHF
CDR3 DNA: TGTGCCAGCAGCTCCAAGGAGTCGGGGCTTAGGGCACCCCTCCACTTT

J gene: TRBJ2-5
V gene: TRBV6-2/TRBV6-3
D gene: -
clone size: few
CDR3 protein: CASSWGQETQYF
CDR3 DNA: TGTGCCAGCAGTTGGGGTCAAGAGACCCAGTACTTC

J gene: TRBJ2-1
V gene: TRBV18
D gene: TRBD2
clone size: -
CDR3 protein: CASSIQSGGDPNEQFF
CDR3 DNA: TGTGCCAGCTCAATACAGAGCGGGGGGGATCCCAATGAGCAGTTCTTC

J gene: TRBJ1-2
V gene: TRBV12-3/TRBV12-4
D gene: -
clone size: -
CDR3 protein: CASSINYGYTF
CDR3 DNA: TGTGCCAGCAGCATTAACTATGGCTACACCTTC

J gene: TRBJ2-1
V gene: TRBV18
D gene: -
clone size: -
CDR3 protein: CASSPSLAWDGKNYNEQFF
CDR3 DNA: TGTGCCAGCTCACCATCTCTTGCCTGGGACGGGAAAAATTACAATGAGCAGTTCTTC

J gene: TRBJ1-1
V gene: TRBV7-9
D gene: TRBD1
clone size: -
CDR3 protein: CASSPGQVNTEAFF
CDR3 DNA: TGTGCCAGCAGCCCGGGACAGGTGAACACTGAAGCTTTCTTT

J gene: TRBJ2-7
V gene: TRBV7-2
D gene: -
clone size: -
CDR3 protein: CASSLHLYEQYF
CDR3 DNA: TGTGCCAGCAGCCTCCATCTCTACGAGCAGTACTTC

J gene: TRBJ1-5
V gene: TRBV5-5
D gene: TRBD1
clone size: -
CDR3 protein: CASSSGTVLNSNQPQHF
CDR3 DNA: TGTGCCAGCAGCTCAGGGACAGTCCTCAATAGCAATCAGCCCCAGCATTTT

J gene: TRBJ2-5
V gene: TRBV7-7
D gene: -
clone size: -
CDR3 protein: CASSLGPGARETQYF
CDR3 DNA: TGTGCTAGCAGCTTAGGTCCAGGGGCACGAGAGACCCAGTACTTC